This TCR beta chain stems from a study of patients and donors after allogeneic stem cell transplantation. TCRdb re-derived calls from the RT-PCR reads in MiXCR, one entry per CDR3 protein. The data contain around 90,000 distinct CDR3 sequences, 45% to 50% of them singletons. There are 14 residues in the CDR3. The V gene lost 5 bases and the J gene lost 4 bases, with 14 bases spanning the gap. The chain links TRBV12-3 or TRBV12-4 to TRBJ1-2, with a possible D match to TRBD1 (5 bases). The sample consisted of blood, either unsorted or a sorted T cell fraction (not recorded which). The clonotype comes from a human donor who was either an allogeneic HSCT recipient or a stem cell or donor lymphocyte infusion donor (not recorded which). It is not recorded whose cells these are; they may come from a transplant donor. CDR3 sequence: CASSGRDGLYGYTF. In nucleotides, the CDR3 is TGTGCCAGCAGTGGTAGGGACGGACTCTATGGCTACACCTTC.